This T cell receptor beta chain was identified in a study of OX40 agonist ivuxolimab in advanced cancers. Study-level background: Given to patients was ivuxolimab, an agonistic anti-OX40 (CD134) antibody. Males comprised over 80% of the group, whose mean age was about 61 years (range 23 to 79).

Germline CDR1 reads SGHRS; CDR2 reads YFSETQ. V was shortened by 4 bases and J by 2 bases, with 19 bases between the two germline ends. The CDR3 is made up of 18 amino acids. As concerns this clone: Its antigen is as yet unknown.

Findings and caveats of the study: Mean expanded clone counts were higher in CD8+ than CD4+ T cells. Researchers did not establish what antigens the expanded peripheral T cells target.

The assay was immunoSEQ multiplex PCR, and TCRdb's table has in-frame clones only and misses some. The profile covers under 50,000 clones, with 75% to 80% appearing a single time and 7.9% taken by the ten largest. This sequence joins TRBV5-1 and TRBJ2-6; maybe TRBD1 (7 bases). This sequence was found in an adult with an advanced solid tumor such as melanoma, head and neck, liver or kidney cancer. The specimen was CD4+ or CD8+ T cells sorted from blood, collected in a trial of the OX40 agonist ivuxolimab. This CDR3 reads CASSSSRGVFPGANVLTF. CDR3 nucleotides: TGCGCCAGCAGCAGCAGCAGGGGGGTATTTCCTGGGGCCAACGTCCTGACTTTC.